The clone carrying this T cell receptor (beta chain) appeared a few times. Its antigen is unidentified. Time point described: persistent/refractory GD, antithyroid drugs over 5 years with positive TRAb. Making the TCR library involved RNA that had been extracted from PBMCs. The J segment lost 6 bases and the V segment lost 4 bases, leaving 5 bases of the junction unmatched. This CDR3 has 12 amino acids. The germline CDR1 and CDR2 sequences are GTSNPN and SVGIG (reference sequence). Relying on iRepertoire HTBI primers and Arm-PCR of CDR3 regions, the team built TCR beta libraries. TCRdb re-analysed the multiplex PCR reads in MiXCR, keeping a single row per CDR3 protein. The sample carries some 450,000 distinct CDR3 sequences, roughly a quarter recorded once. These data are taken from a study of regulatory T cells in long-lasting Graves disease. Study results and caveats: Persistent Graves' patients possessed reduced TCR diversity relative to recently diagnosed ones. Segments TRBV28, TRBJ1-2 and TRBJ2-5 showed preferential usage in persistent disease. Owing to a sample size that was small, accuracy may have been reduced.

The V call is TRBV30, the J call TRBJ1-1; 7 bases align to TRBD1. The material was peripheral blood mononuclear cells (PBMCs), obtained when the disease was refractory, from a patient treated with antithyroid drugs. The clonotype originates from a female donor with Graves disease. As DNA, the CDR3 is TGTGCCTGGACCGGAGGGGGCCCTGAAGCTTTCTTT. Its translation is CAWTGGGPEAFF.